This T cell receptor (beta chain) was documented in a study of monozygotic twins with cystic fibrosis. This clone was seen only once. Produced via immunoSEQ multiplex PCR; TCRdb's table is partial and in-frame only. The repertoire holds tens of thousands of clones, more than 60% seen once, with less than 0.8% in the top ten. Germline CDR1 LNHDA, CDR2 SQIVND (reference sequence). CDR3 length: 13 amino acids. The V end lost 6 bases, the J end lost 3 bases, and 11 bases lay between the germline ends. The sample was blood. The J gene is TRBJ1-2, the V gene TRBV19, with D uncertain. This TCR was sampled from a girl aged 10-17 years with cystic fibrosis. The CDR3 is CASSPSRDYGYTF. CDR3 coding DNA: TGTGCCAGTAGCCCTTCTAGGGACTATGGCTACACCTTC.